The 10 T cell receptor beta chains in this list originate from one sample, sequenced in a study of read filtering for tumor transcriptome and immune sequencing. The library was built from around 0.4 ug RNA with molecular barcoded adaptors for alpha/delta and beta/gamma chains. In TCRdb, the reads were re-called with MiXCR into one record per CDR3 protein. The table includes tens of thousands of distinct CDR3 sequences, roughly 18% detected once. Sequenced: a population of CD138-negative cells sorted from bone marrow. These receptors came from a donor aged 40 or older with multiple myeloma.

About this clonotype: Possible read error: a much larger clone is one base away. The genes are TRBV5-4 and TRBJ2-3; 8 positions agree with TRBD2. The CDR3 runs to 16 residues. CDR1 is SGHNT, CDR2 YYREEE, per germline (reference sequence). The V segment lost 4 bases and the J segment 0 bases; nucleotides outside the gene matches: 7. DNA for the CDR3: TGTGCCAGCAGCCGTATGGCTAGCGGGAGCACAGATACGCAGTATTTT. It translates to CASSRMASGSTDTQYF.

Only a few counts were recorded for this clonotype. The chain is built from TRBV6-1 and TRBJ1-5, with D possibly being TRBD1 (6 bases). Germline CDR1 MNHNS, CDR2 SASEGT. Trimming left V 8 bases short and J 5 bases short, with 19 bases between. The CDR3 has 15 residues. For the CDR3, the DNA is TGTGCCAGCTGTCGGAGTTGGGGGGGCGATCAGCCCCAGCATTTT. The encoded protein is CASCRSWGGDQPQHF.

This clonotype was observed many times. The chain is built from TRBV10-3 and TRBJ2-3; D may be TRBD1 (6 bases). Trimming pared 6 bases from V and 5 bases from J, leaving 15 bases between. The CDR3 totals 14 residues. The germline V gene has CDR1 ENHRY and CDR2 SYGVKD. CDR3 bases: TGTGCCATCAGGGAACAGGGCGTCGGAGATACGCAGTATTTT. This translates into CAIREQGVGDTQYF.

This clonotype was detected only a few times. In DNA form, the CDR3 reads TGCGCCAGCAGCCAAGAGTGGAACACTGAAGCTTTCTTT. As protein: CASSQEWNTEAFF. The rearrangement links TRBV4-1 to TRBJ1-1; D unclear. Trimming took 0 bases from V and 1 from J, leaving 3 bases between them. The CDR3 has 13 amino acids. Germline loops: CDR1 MGHRA, CDR2 YSYEKL.

This clonotype occurred many times. The chain carries TRBV3-1 and TRBJ2-6; no clear D. V shed 5 bases and J shed 0 bases, with 5 bases lying between them. The CDR3 covers 14 residues. Looked up from germline, CDR1 is LGHDT and CDR2 is YNNKEL (reference sequence). DNA for the CDR3: TGTGCCAGCAGCGTAGCCTCTGGGGCCAACGTCCTGACTTTC. This translates into CASSVASGANVLTF.

This clonotype was observed many times. The J gene is TRBJ2-3, the V gene TRBV29-1; the D is unclear. V was trimmed by 3 bases and J by 4 bases, leaving 5 bases between them. The CDR3 totals 11 residues. From germline, CDR1 is SQVTM and CDR2 ANQGSEA. The chain's CDR3 is CSVDTSDTQYF. CDR3 DNA: TGCAGCGTTGACACATCAGATACGCAGTATTTT.

Regarding this clonotype: A read error is possible here, since a much larger clone lies one base away. The chain links TRBV10-3 to TRBJ1-2; unclear D gene. The CDR3 is 12 residues long. The germline V gene encodes CDR1 ENHRY and CDR2 SYGVKD. CDR3 sequence reads: CAIADGNYGCTF. CDR3 nucleotides: TGTGCCATCGCTGACGGAAACTATGGCTGCACCTTC.

This clonotype was detected ten times or more. J is TRBJ2-1 and V is TRBV3-1; unclear D gene. Germline V gives CDR1 LGHDT, CDR2 YNNKEL (reference sequence). The CDR3 has 14 amino acids. Trimming shortened V by 1 base and J by 8 bases, and 12 bases separated the two germline ends. This CDR3 reads CASSQGLDRDEQFF. CDR3 coding DNA: TGTGCCAGCAGCCAAGGGCTAGATCGGGATGAGCAGTTCTTC.

A remark on this clonotype: This clone may be a read error of a much larger clone one base away. This chain connects TRBV9 to TRBJ2-5, with 8 nucleotides matching TRBD2. Trimming removed 4 bases from V and 4 bases from J; junction bases left unmatched: 6. CDR3 length: 14 residues. CDR1 and CDR2 from the germline V gene are SGDLS and YYNGEE. The CDR3 DNA sequence: TGTGCCAGCAGCAAAAGACTAGCGTCAGAGACCCAGTACTTC. Its protein is CASSKRLASETQYF. The entire variable domain, with the rest obtained from reference TRBV9 and TRBJ2-5, is as follows: DSGVTQTPKHLITATGQRVTLRCSPRSGDLSVYWYQQSLDQGLQFLIQYYNGEERAKGNILERFSAQQFPDLHSELNLSSLELGDSALYFCASSKRLASETQYFGPGTRLLVL.

In the case of this clonotype: A read error may explain this, as a much larger clone is one base away. The chain combines TRBV18 with TRBJ1-3, with D uncertain. The V end was cut by 3 bases, the J end by 2 bases, with 11 bases between. The CDR3 runs 15 residues. Germline V gene lookup returns CDR1 KGHSH and CDR2 LQKENI. CDR3 nucleotides: TGTGCCAGCTCACCCCCGCAGCCCCCTGGAAACACCATATATTTT. This encodes CASSPPQPPGNTIYF. Supplemented by reference TRBV18 and TRBJ1-3, the full variable domain reads NAGVMQNPRHLVRRRGQEARLRCSPMKGHSHVYWYRQLPEEGLKFMVYLQKENIIDESGMPKERFSAEFPKEGPSILRIQQVVRGDSAAYFCASSPPQPPGNTIYFGEGSWLTVV.